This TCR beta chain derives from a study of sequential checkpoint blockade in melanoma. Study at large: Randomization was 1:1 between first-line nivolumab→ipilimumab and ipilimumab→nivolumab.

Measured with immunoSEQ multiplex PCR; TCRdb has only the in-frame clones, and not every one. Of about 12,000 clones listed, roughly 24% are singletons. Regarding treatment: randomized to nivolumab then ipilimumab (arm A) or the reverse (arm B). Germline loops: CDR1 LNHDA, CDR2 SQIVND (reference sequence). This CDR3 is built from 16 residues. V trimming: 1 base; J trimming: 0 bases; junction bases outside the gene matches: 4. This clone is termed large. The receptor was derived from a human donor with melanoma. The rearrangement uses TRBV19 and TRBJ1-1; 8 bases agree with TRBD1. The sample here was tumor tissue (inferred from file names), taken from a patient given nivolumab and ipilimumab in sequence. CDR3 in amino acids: CASSIAAGGMNTEAFF. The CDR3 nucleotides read TGTGCCAGTAGTATAGCCGCAGGGGGCATGAACACTGAAGCTTTCTTT.